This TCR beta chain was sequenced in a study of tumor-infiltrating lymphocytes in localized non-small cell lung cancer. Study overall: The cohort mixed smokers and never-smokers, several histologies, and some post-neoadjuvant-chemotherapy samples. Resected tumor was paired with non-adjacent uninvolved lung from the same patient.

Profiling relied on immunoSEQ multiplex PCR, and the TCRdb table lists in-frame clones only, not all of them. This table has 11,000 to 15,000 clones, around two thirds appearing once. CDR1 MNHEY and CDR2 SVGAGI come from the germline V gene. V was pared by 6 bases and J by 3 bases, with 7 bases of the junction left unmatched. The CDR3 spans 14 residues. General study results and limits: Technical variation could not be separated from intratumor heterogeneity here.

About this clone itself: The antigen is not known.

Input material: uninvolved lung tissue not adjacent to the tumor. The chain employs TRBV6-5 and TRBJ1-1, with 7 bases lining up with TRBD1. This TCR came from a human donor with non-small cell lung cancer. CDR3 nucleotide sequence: TGTGCCAGCAGCCACGAGGGGGCAGACACTGAAGCTTTCTTT. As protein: CASSHEGADTEAFF.